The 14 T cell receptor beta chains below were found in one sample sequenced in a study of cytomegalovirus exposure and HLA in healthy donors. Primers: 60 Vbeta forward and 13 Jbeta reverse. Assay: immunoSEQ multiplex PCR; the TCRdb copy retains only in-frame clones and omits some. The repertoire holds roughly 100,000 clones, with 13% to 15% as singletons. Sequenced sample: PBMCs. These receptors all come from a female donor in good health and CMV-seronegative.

The CDR3 DNA sequence: TGTGCCAGCAGCTTCGACCGGGGACAGCACTATGGCTACACCTTC. This codes for CASSFDRGQHYGYTF. The rearrangement joins TRBV7-9 to TRBJ1-2; 7 bases align to TRBD1. The J segment lost 3 bases and the V segment lost 3 bases, leaving 7 bases of the junction unmatched. CDR1 is SEHNR, CDR2 FQNEAQ, per germline (reference sequence). There are 15 residues in the CDR3.

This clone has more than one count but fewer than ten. CDR3 DNA sequence: TGTGCCAGCAGCCCCCCCGTCAATGAGCAGTTCTTC. Translation gives CASSPPVNEQFF. The rearrangement links TRBV7-9 to TRBJ2-1; no firm D call. Germline lookup yields CDR1 SEHNR and CDR2 FQNEAQ (reference sequence). Trimming shortened V by 5 bases and J by 6 bases, and 8 bases separated the two germline ends. The length of the CDR3 is 12 residues.

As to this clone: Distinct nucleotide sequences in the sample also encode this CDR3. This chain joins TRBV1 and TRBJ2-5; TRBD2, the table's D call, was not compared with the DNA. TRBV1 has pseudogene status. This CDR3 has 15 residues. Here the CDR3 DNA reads TGCACCAGCAGCCAGCCGGATCGCGGGAGAAAGACCCAGTACTTC. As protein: CTSSQPDRGRKTQYF.

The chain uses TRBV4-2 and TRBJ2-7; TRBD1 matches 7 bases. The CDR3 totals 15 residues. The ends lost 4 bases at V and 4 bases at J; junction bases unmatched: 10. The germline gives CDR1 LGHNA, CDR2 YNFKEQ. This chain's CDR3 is CASSPAGTADYEQYF. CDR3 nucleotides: TGTGCCAGCAGCCCAGCCGGGACAGCGGATTACGAGCAGTACTTC.

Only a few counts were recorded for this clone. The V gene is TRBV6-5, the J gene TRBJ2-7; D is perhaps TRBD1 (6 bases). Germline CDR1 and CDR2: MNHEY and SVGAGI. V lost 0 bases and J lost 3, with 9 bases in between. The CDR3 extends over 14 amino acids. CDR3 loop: CASSYSDRNYEQYF. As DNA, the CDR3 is TGTGCCAGCAGTTACTCGGACAGAAACTACGAGCAGTACTTC.

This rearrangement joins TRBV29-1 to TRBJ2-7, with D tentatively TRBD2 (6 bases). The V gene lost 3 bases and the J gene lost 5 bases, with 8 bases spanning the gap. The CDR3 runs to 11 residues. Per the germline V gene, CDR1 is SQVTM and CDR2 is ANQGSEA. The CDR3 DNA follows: TGCAGCGTTGACCGGGGGAACGAGCAGTACTTC. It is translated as CSVDRGNEQYF.

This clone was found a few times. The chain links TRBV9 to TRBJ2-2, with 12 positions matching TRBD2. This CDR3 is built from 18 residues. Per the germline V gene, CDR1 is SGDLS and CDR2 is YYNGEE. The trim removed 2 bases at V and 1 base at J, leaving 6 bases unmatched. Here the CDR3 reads CASSVSGTSGWNTGELFF. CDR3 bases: TGTGCCAGCAGCGTGTCCGGGACTAGCGGGTGGAACACCGGGGAGCTGTTTTTT.

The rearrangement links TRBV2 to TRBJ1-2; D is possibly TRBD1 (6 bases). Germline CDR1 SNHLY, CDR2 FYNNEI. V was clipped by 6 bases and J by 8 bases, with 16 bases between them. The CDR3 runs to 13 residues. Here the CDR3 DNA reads TGTGCCAGCAGAGAAACAGGGTTGGAGGGCTACACCTTC. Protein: CASRETGLEGYTF.

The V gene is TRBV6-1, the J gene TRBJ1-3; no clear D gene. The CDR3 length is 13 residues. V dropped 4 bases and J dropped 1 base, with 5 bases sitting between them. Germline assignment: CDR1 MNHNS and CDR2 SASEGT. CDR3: CASSVRSGNTIYF. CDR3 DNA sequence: TGTGCCAGCAGTGTGAGATCTGGAAACACCATATATTTT.

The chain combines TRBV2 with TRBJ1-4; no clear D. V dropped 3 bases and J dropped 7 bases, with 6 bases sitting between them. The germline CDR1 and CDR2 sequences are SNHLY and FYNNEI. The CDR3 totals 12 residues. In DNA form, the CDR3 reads TGTGCCAGCAGTGAGAACAGTGAAAAACTGTTTTTT. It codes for CASSENSEKLFF.

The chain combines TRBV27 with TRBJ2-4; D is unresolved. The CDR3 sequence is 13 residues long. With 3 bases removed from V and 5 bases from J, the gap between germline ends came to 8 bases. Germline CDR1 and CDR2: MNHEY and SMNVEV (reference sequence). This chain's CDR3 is CASSLVGQNIQYF. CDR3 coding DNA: TGTGCCAGCAGTTTGGTTGGCCAAAACATTCAGTACTTC.

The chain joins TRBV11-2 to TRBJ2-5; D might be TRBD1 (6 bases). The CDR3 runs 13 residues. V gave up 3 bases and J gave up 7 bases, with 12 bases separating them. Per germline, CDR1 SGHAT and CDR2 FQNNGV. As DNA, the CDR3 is TGTGCCAGCAGCTTGAACAGGGAAGGGACCCAGTACTTC. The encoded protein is CASSLNREGTQYF.

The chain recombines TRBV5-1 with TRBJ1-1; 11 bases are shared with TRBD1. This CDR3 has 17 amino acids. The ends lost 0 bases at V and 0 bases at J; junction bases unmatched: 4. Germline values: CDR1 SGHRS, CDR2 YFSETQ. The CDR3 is CASSLGGTGGMNTEAFF. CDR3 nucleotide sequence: TGCGCCAGCAGCTTGGGGGGGACAGGGGGGATGAACACTGAAGCTTTCTTT.

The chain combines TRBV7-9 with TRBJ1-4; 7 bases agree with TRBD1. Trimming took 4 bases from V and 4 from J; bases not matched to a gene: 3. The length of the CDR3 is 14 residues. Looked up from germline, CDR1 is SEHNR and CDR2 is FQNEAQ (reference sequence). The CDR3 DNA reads TGTGCCAGCAGCTCCCGACAGGGTAATGAAAAACTGTTTTTT. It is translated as CASSSRQGNEKLFF.